Below, 13 T cell receptor beta chains from the same sample are listed, as sequenced in a study of cytomegalovirus exposure and HLA in healthy donors (dated by TCRdb to between 2016 and 2019). Library construction relied on the immunoSEQ multiplex PCR assay. A mixture of 60 forward primers for TCR Vbeta segments and 13 reverse primers for TCR Jbeta segments was used in the multiplex PCR. TCRdb took over this immuneACCESS table, retaining in-frame rearrangements with V and J assigned. Such tables are incomplete; in checked studies, under half of the missing clones stem from an unresolved V gene, and the remainder is unexplained. The sample contains about 120,000 clones, 82% of them found a single time. Clones ranked in the top ten supply about 2.7% of the sample. The sequenced sample was PBMCs. The receptors were gathered from a woman aged 18-29 years in good health and CMV-seronegative.

This chain links TRBV10-3 with TRBJ2-1, with 8 bases fitting TRBD1. Looked up from germline, CDR1 is ENHRY and CDR2 is SYGVKD. The CDR3 extends over 16 amino acids. The J segment lost 4 bases and the V segment lost 2 bases, leaving 7 bases of the junction unmatched. The CDR3 region has the DNA TGTGCCATCAGTGAGGGAGACAGGGGTACATACAATGAGCAGTTCTTC. It yields the protein CAISEGDRGTYNEQFF.

This rearrangement joins TRBV5-6 to TRBJ1-1; D is possibly TRBD1 (6 bases). V lost 0 bases, J lost 12 bases, and 15 bases lay in between. Germline V gives CDR1 SGHDT, CDR2 YYEEEE. The CDR3 has 13 residues. CDR3 protein: CASSLVLEGVSFF. The CDR3 region has the DNA TGTGCCAGCAGCTTGGTTCTTGAGGGGGTATCTTTCTTT.

The V and J genes are TRBV19 and TRBJ2-6; D ambiguous. The CDR3 has 14 amino acids. Trimming cost V 5 bases and J 3 bases, with 8 bases left between them. Germline CDR1 and CDR2: LNHDA and SQIVND (reference sequence). Here the CDR3 reads CASSLSVGANVLTF. For the CDR3, the DNA is TGTGCCAGTAGTTTGAGCGTTGGGGCCAACGTCCTGACTTTC. The full variable domain, in which reference TRBV19 and TRBJ2-6 provide the parts outside the CDR3, is DGGITQSPKYLFRKEGQNVTLSCEQNLNHDAMYWYRQDPGQGLRLIYYSQIVNDFQKGDIAEGYSVSREKKESFPLTVTSAQKNPTAFYLCASSLSVGANVLTFGAGSRLTVL.

J is TRBJ1-4 and V is TRBV19; 7 positions match TRBD1. J gave up 4 bases and V 4 bases, and 9 bases lay outside the gene matches. Germline V gene data show CDR1 as LNHDA and CDR2 as SQIVND (reference sequence). The CDR3 runs 16 residues. CDR3 loop: CASSKHRQGFNEKLFF. The CDR3 DNA is TGTGCCAGTAGTAAACACCGACAGGGCTTTAATGAAAAACTGTTTTTT.

This chain connects TRBV7-2 to TRBJ1-1; D is uncertain. The CDR3 is made up of 13 amino acids. V lost 1 base to trimming and J lost 1 base, with 4 bases between them. From germline, CDR1 is SGHTA and CDR2 FQGNSA. The CDR3 nucleotides are TGTGCCAGCAGCTTAGAACAGAACACTGAAGCTTTCTTT. Amino acids: CASSLEQNTEAFF.

The V call is TRBV15, the J call TRBJ2-3; the match to TRBD2 covers 14 bases. CDR1 is LNHNV and CDR2 is YYDKDF in the germline V gene (reference sequence). This CDR3 is built from 15 residues. The V gene end was trimmed by 9 bases and the J gene end by 1 base; junction bases not matched to a gene: 3. The CDR3 loop is CATGTSGRGTDTQYF. CDR3 nucleotides: TGTGCCACTGGGACTAGCGGGAGAGGCACAGATACGCAGTATTTT.

This clone was observed a handful of times. The genes are TRBV2 and TRBJ2-2, with D possibly TRBD2 on 5 matching bases. The CDR3 spans 12 residues. The V end lost 6 bases, the J end lost 3 bases, and 5 bases lay between the germline ends. The germline CDR1 and CDR2 sequences are SNHLY and FYNNEI. CDR3 nucleotide sequence: TGTGCCAGCAGCGGGGACACCGGGGAGCTGTTTTTT. The encoded protein is CASSGDTGELFF.

The genes are TRBV11-3 and TRBJ1-5, with a possible D match to TRBD1 (5 bases). Trimming cost V 1 base and J 1 base, with 11 bases left between them. The length of the CDR3 is 16 residues. Per germline, CDR1 SGHNT and CDR2 YENEEA. The CDR3 nucleotides read TGTGCCAGCAGCTTAGTAGGGGATAACAGCAATCAGCCCCAGCATTTT. Translation: CASSLVGDNSNQPQHF.

V and J are TRBV6-1 and TRBJ2-7; D remains ambiguous. The CDR3 runs to 13 residues. Trimming cost V 3 bases and J 2 bases, with 8 bases left between them. Germline V gene sequence: CDR1 MNHNS, CDR2 SASEGT. The CDR3 nucleotides are TGTGCCAGCAGTGAGGTGGTAGCCTACGAGCAGTACTTC. Protein sequence: CASSEVVAYEQYF.

This clone has just one count. The rearrangement links TRBV7-9 to TRBJ2-1, with TRBD1 matching over 8 bases. CDR1 and CDR2 from the germline V gene are SEHNR and FQNEAQ (reference sequence). This CDR3 is 16 amino acids long. V lost 6 bases to trimming and J lost 7 bases; unmatched junction nucleotides: 14. The CDR3 coding sequence is TGTGCCAGCAGTCACTCCGTCATAGGACAGGGAAATGAGCAGTTCTTC. Its protein is CASSHSVIGQGNEQFF.

This clone has a handful of counts. The chain employs TRBV9 and TRBJ1-1, with D possibly matching TRBD1 (6 bases). Trimming shortened V by 0 bases and J by 10 bases, and 10 bases separated the two germline ends. The CDR3 runs 12 residues. Germline-derived CDR1 and CDR2 are SGDLS and YYNGEE. The CDR3, as DNA: TGTGCCAGCAGCGTAGGGGGGGGCCTAGCTTTCTTT. Its protein is CASSVGGGLAFF.

This clone was seen a single time. The genes are TRBV5-1 and TRBJ1-5; 8 bases agree with TRBD1. Germline CDR1 SGHRS, CDR2 YFSETQ. After removal of 4 bases from V and 5 bases from J, the junction contained 5 bases not matched to a gene. This CDR3 spans 14 amino acids. The CDR3 bases are TGCGCCAGCAGCACGGGACAGGTGGATCAGCCCCAGCATTTT. It specifies CASSTGQVDQPQHF.

This clone has more than one count but fewer than ten. The CDR3 DNA sequence: TGTGCCAGCAGTTTAAAGGGGCCGGCCTACGAGCAGTACTTC. Protein: CASSLKGPAYEQYF. The genes are TRBV27 and TRBJ2-7; perhaps TRBD1 as D (5 bases). The CDR3 extends over 14 amino acids. With 2 bases removed from V and 2 bases from J, the gap between germline ends came to 10 bases. Germline lookup yields CDR1 MNHEY and CDR2 SMNVEV (reference sequence).